The following is a T cell receptor beta chain sequence with its context. The antigen remains undetermined. These data originate in a study of human T cells and chemical hapten exposure. Regarding the study as a whole: With regard to DPC sensitization, TCRs above 1 in 1000 frequency did not change.

Time point denoted: patch test 1, 2 weeks after DPC sensitization. The treatment was: therapeutic diphenylcyclopropenone sensitization with weekly scalp DPC. The study extracted total RNA from unfractionated whole blood. Trimming removed 5 bases from V and 8 bases from J, with 19 bases in between. This CDR3 comprises 15 residues. MiXCR, applied by TCRdb to the RACE reads, yields one record per CDR3 protein. Of 150,000 to 200,000 distinct CDR3 sequences in the sample, around 20% were seen once. This TCR derives from a woman between 45 and 60 years old with alopecia areata. Some clones in this sample may be carry-over from other donors' samples. This specimen was whole blood, taken in connection with sensitization to the hapten diphenylcyclopropenone (DPC). J is TRBJ2-1 and V is TRBV12-3 or TRBV12-4; D tentatively fits TRBD1 or TRBD2 (6 bases each). The CDR3 nucleotides read TGTGCCAGCAGTGGGGGGACAAGGGCGAACGATGAGCAGTTCTTC. Encoded protein: CASSGGTRANDEQFF.